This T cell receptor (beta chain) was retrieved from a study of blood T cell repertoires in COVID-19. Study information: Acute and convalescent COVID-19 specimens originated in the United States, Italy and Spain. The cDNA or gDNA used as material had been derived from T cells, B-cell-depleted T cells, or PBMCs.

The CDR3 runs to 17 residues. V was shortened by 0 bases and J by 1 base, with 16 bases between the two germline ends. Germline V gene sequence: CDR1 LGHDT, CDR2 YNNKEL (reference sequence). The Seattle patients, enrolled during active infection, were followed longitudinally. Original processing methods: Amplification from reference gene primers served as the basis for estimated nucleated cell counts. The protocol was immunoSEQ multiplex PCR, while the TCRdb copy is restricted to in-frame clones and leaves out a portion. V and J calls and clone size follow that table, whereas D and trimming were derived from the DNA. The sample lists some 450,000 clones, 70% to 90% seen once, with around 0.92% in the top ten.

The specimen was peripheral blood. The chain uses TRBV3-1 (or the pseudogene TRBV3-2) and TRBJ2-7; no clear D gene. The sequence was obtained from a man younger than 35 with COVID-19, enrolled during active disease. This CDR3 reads CASSQDLSQRRSYEQYF. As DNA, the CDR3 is TGTGCCAGCAGCCAAGATTTATCCCAGCGTCGATCCTACGAGCAGTACTTC.